This note documents a single T cell receptor (beta chain) sequence. This entry belongs to a study of blood T cell repertoires in COVID-19. The wider study: COVID-19 samples, acute and convalescent, were from the United States, Italy and Spain. Nucleic acid was either cDNA or gDNA, and it came from T cells, B-cell-depleted T cells, or PBMCs.

CDR1 and CDR2 from the germline V gene are MNHEY and SVGAGI. The CDR3 contains 14 residues. The V end lost 7 bases, the J end lost 0 bases, and 10 bases lay between the germline ends. In the study's own analysis: Amplification from reference gene primers served as the basis for estimated nucleated cell counts. The protocol was immunoSEQ multiplex PCR, while the TCRdb copy is restricted to in-frame clones and leaves out a portion. V and J calls and clone size are copied from that table; D and trimming were computed from the DNA. This sample yields 200,000 to 250,000 clones, of which around nine tenths are seen a single time; around 2.9% belongs to the top ten.

The sequence came from a woman aged 55-70 years with acute or convalescent COVID-19. This chain uses TRBV6-5 with TRBJ1-5, with D possibly being TRBD1 (5 bases). Sequencing input: peripheral blood. The CDR3 region has the DNA TGTGCCAGCAAGGGGTGGGATAGCAATCAGCCCCAGCATTTT. The encoded protein is CASKGWDSNQPQHF.